Following are 28 T cell receptor beta chains from one sample sequenced in a study of blood T cell repertoires in COVID-19. Libraries were prepared by immunoSEQ multiplex PCR; TCRdb keeps only in-frame clonotypes and omits some of them. This table has a few hundred thousand clones, around 89% appearing once. Sequences were obtained from peripheral blood. All receptors come from a man aged 30-40 years with acute or convalescent COVID-19.

This chain connects TRBV4-1 to TRBJ1-5; possibly TRBD1 for D (5 bases). The CDR3 is 17 residues long. Germline V gene data show CDR1 as MGHRA and CDR2 as YSYEKL. With 0 bases removed from V and 4 bases from J, the gap between germline ends came to 16 bases. The CDR3 loop is CASSQDGMGRGNQPQHF. The CDR3 nucleotides read TGCGCCAGCAGCCAAGATGGTATGGGGAGGGGAAATCAGCCCCAGCATTTT.

The chain couples TRBV2 to TRBJ2-3; the match to TRBD1 covers 7 bases. The length of the CDR3 is 15 residues. Germline V lookup: CDR1 SNHLY, CDR2 FYNNEI. The V and J ends lost 6 bases and 5 bases, in that order; junction bases with no gene match: 11. The CDR3 loop is CASRTFQGVVDTQYF. The CDR3 region has the DNA TGTGCCAGCAGGACTTTTCAGGGGGTTGTAGATACGCAGTATTTT.

The chain links TRBV5-1 to TRBJ2-5, with D possibly TRBD2 on 7 matching bases. Trimming took 0 bases from V and 3 from J, leaving 12 bases between them. The CDR3 is 15 residues long. CDR1 and CDR2 (germline): SGHRS, YFSETQ. CDR3 DNA: TGCGCCAGCAGCTTGGGACCGGGGGGCGAAGAGACCCAGTACTTC. It specifies CASSLGPGGEETQYF.

The V call is TRBV18, the J call TRBJ2-7, with TRBD1 matching over 7 bases. Trimming removed 3 bases from V and 6 bases from J; junction bases left unmatched: 11. Germline V gene sequence: CDR1 KGHSH, CDR2 LQKENI. The CDR3 is 15 amino acids. This CDR3 reads CASSPGQPHRGEQYF. The DNA for the CDR3 is TGTGCCAGCTCACCGGGACAGCCCCACAGAGGCGAGCAGTACTTC.

This rearrangement joins TRBV24-1 to TRBJ2-3, with D hard to call. Trimming removed 3 bases from V and 4 bases from J, with 4 bases in between. There are 12 residues in the CDR3. The V gene's germline CDR1 is KGHDR and CDR2 SFDVKD. CDR3 DNA: TGTGCCACCAGTGATCGGGCAGATACGCAGTATTTT. Protein sequence: CATSDRADTQYF.

This chain uses TRBV30 with TRBJ1-2; D unresolved. CDR1 and CDR2 (germline): GTSNPN, SVGIG (reference sequence). The length of the CDR3 is 15 residues. V was shortened by 0 bases and J by 8 bases, with 19 bases between the two germline ends. CDR3 sequence (DNA): TGTGCCTGGAGTGTCCTCGTGAGCGGAGGGAACGGCTACACCTTC. Translation: CAWSVLVSGGNGYTF.

This chain links TRBV18 with TRBJ1-2; possibly TRBD1 for D (5 bases). CDR3 length equals 12 residues. Per the germline V gene, CDR1 is KGHSH and CDR2 is LQKENI. V was trimmed by 4 bases and J by 4 bases, leaving 7 bases between them. CDR3 protein: CASSRDSYGYTF. The DNA for the CDR3 is TGTGCCAGCTCACGTGACAGCTATGGCTACACCTTC.

The chain carries TRBV28 and TRBJ2-7; perhaps TRBD2 as D (6 bases). V gave up 6 bases and J gave up 6 bases, with 21 bases separating them. Germline CDR1 and CDR2: MDHEN and SYDVKM. This CDR3 region has 15 residues. This CDR3 reads CASSPLTRGTGEQYF. The CDR3 nucleotides read TGTGCCAGCAGCCCTTTGACCCGGGGGACGGGCGAGCAGTACTTC.

The gene calls are TRBV5-4 and TRBJ1-2; D is uncertain. The germline gives CDR1 SGHNT, CDR2 YYREEE (reference sequence). The CDR3 runs 14 residues. V lost 0 bases to trimming and J lost 2 bases, with 8 bases between them. CDR3 bases: TGTGCCAGCAGCTTGGGAAGTCAGAACTATGGCTACACCTTC. Encoded protein: CASSLGSQNYGYTF. Supplemented by reference TRBV5-4 and TRBJ1-2, the full variable domain reads ETGVTQSPTHLIKTRGQQVTLRCSSQSGHNTVSWYQQALGQGPQFIFQYYREEENGRGNFPPRFSGLQFPNYSSELNVNALELDDSALYLCASSLGSQNYGYTFGSGTRLTVV.

The chain employs TRBV4-2 and TRBJ2-1, with TRBD2 identical over 7 bases. Germline V CDR1 and CDR2: LGHNA, YNFKEQ. V lost 1 base, J lost 7 bases, and 16 bases stayed unmatched. CDR3 length equals 18 residues. The CDR3 nucleotides are TGTGCCAGCAGCCAAGGGGGGGGTGAGAGTGTGTTTAAAAATGAGCAGTTCTTC. Amino acids: CASSQGGGESVFKNEQFF.

The chain carries TRBV5-1 and TRBJ1-1, with 7 bases fitting TRBD1. The CDR3 has 14 residues. The germline gives CDR1 SGHRS, CDR2 YFSETQ. Unmatched junction bases numbered 9, after V lost 0 bases and J lost 10 bases. CDR3 sequence reads: CASSLDPVAGGAFF. The CDR3 DNA reads as TGCGCCAGCAGCTTGGACCCTGTAGCAGGGGGAGCTTTCTTT.

The chain is built from TRBV5-1 and TRBJ2-5; TRBD2 matches 7 bases. Trimming at V came to 5 bases and at J to 0 bases, leaving 10 bases not matched to a gene. This CDR3 region has 16 residues. CDR1 is SGHRS and CDR2 is YFSETQ in the germline V gene. As DNA, the CDR3 is TGCGCCAGCAGTCTTTCTCTCAGCGGGGACCAAGAGACCCAGTACTTC. Its protein is CASSLSLSGDQETQYF. Using reference TRBV5-1 and TRBJ2-5 for the parts outside the CDR3, the full variable domain is KAGVTQTPRYLIKTRGQQVTLSCSPISGHRSVSWYQQTPGQGLQFLFEYFSETQRNKGNFPGRFSGRQFSNSRSEMNVSTLELGDSALYLCASSLSLSGDQETQYFGPGTRLLVL.

V and J are TRBV7-8 and TRBJ2-7, with 7 bases that match TRBD2. This CDR3 is built from 15 residues. The V gene's germline CDR1 is SGHVS and CDR2 FQNEAQ. V shed 5 bases, J shed 0 bases, and the junction held 7 bases outside the gene matches. This CDR3 reads CASSQAGTNSYEQYF. CDR3 DNA sequence: TGTGCCAGCAGCCAGGCTGGGACTAACTCCTACGAGCAGTACTTC. Using reference TRBV7-8 and TRBJ2-7 for the parts outside the CDR3, the full variable domain is GAGVSQSPRYKVAKRGQDVALRCDPISGHVSLFWYQQALGQGPEFLTYFQNEAQLDKSGLPSDRFFAERPEGSVSTLKIQRTQQEDSAVYLCASSQAGTNSYEQYFGPGTRLTVT.

The CDR3 DNA is TGTGCCAGCAGCTACGGGGGATTCTCTGGAAACACCATATATTTT. Its protein product is CASSYGGFSGNTIYF. This sequence joins TRBV7-6 and TRBJ1-3; D is possibly TRBD1 (5 bases). Germline-derived CDR1 and CDR2 are SGHVS and FNYEAQ. This CDR3 has 15 amino acids. V was trimmed by 4 bases and J by 0 bases, leaving 10 bases between them. The whole variable domain, remainder taken from reference TRBV7-6 and TRBJ1-3, is GAGVSQSPRYKVTKRGQDVALRCDPISGHVSLYWYRQALGQGPEFLTYFNYEAQQDKSGLPNDRFSAERPEGSISTLTIQRTEQRDSAMYRCASSYGGFSGNTIYFGEGSWLTVV.

The chain is built from TRBV10-3 and TRBJ1-2; D is unclear. The V gene's germline CDR1 is ENHRY and CDR2 SYGVKD. V was trimmed by 2 bases and J by 2 bases, leaving 15 bases between them. CDR3 length equals 16 residues. The CDR3 DNA reads TGTGCCATCAGTGAGAGCGTCAAATCCCTAAACTATGGCTACACCTTC. Its protein is CAISESVKSLNYGYTF.

The V call is TRBV5-5, the J call TRBJ1-2; 7 bases fit TRBD1. The CDR3 is 15 residues long. CDR1 and CDR2 (germline): SGHKS, YYEKEE (reference sequence). Losses at the gene ends were 4 bases for V and 0 bases for J; bases not matched to a gene: 6. The CDR3 here is CASSGTGVANYGYTF. The CDR3 DNA reads as TGTGCCAGCAGCGGAACAGGGGTTGCTAACTATGGCTACACCTTC.

V and J are TRBV11-2 and TRBJ2-1; TRBD1 might be the D (6 bases). The ends were cut back, 0 bases at V and 0 bases at J, with 9 bases in the middle. This CDR3 is built from 16 residues. Germline V CDR1 and CDR2: SGHAT, FQNNGV. The CDR3 reads CASSLDGTTSYNEQFF. In nucleotides, the CDR3 is TGTGCCAGCAGCTTAGACGGGACAACCTCCTACAATGAGCAGTTCTTC.

This clone was seen only once. The chain recombines TRBV4-1 with TRBJ1-4; a possible D gene is TRBD1 (6 bases). The CDR3 length is 17 residues. The germline V gene has CDR1 MGHRA and CDR2 YSYEKL. The germline V and J ends were trimmed by 6 bases and 4 bases, with 21 bases remaining between them. This CDR3 reads CASSLPALRTDNEKLFF. In DNA form, the CDR3 reads TGCGCCAGCAGTTTACCCGCTCTCAGGACAGATAATGAAAAACTGTTTTTT.

The rearrangement links TRBV10-3 to TRBJ2-7; a possible D gene is TRBD1 (6 bases). This CDR3 region has 15 residues. The V end was cut by 3 bases, the J end by 4 bases, with 16 bases between. Germline CDR1 reads ENHRY; CDR2 reads SYGVKD. The CDR3 DNA reads as TGTGCCATCAGTGACCCCGGGACAAGACTTTACGAGCAGTACTTC. It codes for CAISDPGTRLYEQYF.

The chain links TRBV28 to TRBJ1-2; no reliable D call. CDR3 length: 12 residues. V was trimmed by 4 bases and J by 4 bases, leaving 7 bases between them. Germline CDR1 MDHEN, CDR2 SYDVKM. CDR3 coding DNA: TGTGCCAGCAGTTCCGTCAGCTATGGCTACACCTTC. Its protein product is CASSSVSYGYTF.

The chain combines TRBV27 with TRBJ2-7; D ambiguous. Germline loops: CDR1 MNHEY, CDR2 SMNVEV (reference sequence). Trimming left V 3 bases short and J 0 bases short, with 12 bases between. This CDR3 region has 15 residues. The CDR3 nucleotides are TGTGCCAGCAGTTTTCTGGGCAGCCTCTCCTACGAGCAGTACTTC. Protein sequence: CASSFLGSLSYEQYF.

The CDR3 nucleotides read TGCAGCGTGGTTGGACAGGGTGGAAACACCATATATTTT. Amino acids: CSVVGQGGNTIYF. The J gene is TRBJ1-3, the V gene TRBV29-1; TRBD1 matches 8 bases. This CDR3 comprises 13 residues. V gave up 6 bases and J gave up 3 bases; unmatched junction bases: 4. From germline, CDR1 is SQVTM and CDR2 ANQGSEA. Filled out from reference TRBV29-1 and TRBJ1-3, the complete variable domain reads SAVISQKPSRDICQRGTSLTIQCQVDSQVTMMFWYRQQPGQSLTLIATANQGSEATYESGFVIDKFPISRPNLTFSTLTVSNMSPEDSSIYLCSVVGQGGNTIYFGEGSWLTVV.

The genes are TRBV19 and TRBJ1-2; 8 bases fit TRBD1. The CDR3 is 14 amino acids. Germline-derived CDR1 and CDR2 are LNHDA and SQIVND (reference sequence). With V trimmed by 7 bases and J by 4 bases, 8 bases remained unmatched. The CDR3 DNA sequence: TGTGCCAGTAATACCCCGGGACAGGTCTATGGCTACACCTTC. Its translation: CASNTPGQVYGYTF.

The CDR3 region has the DNA TGTGCCAGCAGTGGCCAGCGGGGGGTAAGAGAGACCCAGTACTTC. The encoded protein is CASSGQRGVRETQYF. V and J are TRBV27 and TRBJ2-5; 9 bases match TRBD2. With V trimmed by 5 bases and J by 4 bases, 8 bases remained unmatched. The CDR3 extends over 15 amino acids. Germline loops: CDR1 MNHEY, CDR2 SMNVEV (reference sequence).

The chain couples TRBV28 to TRBJ2-2, with D maybe TRBD2 (7 bases). Trimming pared 6 bases from V and 0 bases from J, leaving 11 bases between. The germline CDR1 and CDR2 sequences are MDHEN and SYDVKM. The CDR3 sequence is 15 residues long. Here the CDR3 DNA reads TGTGCCAGCAGAAGCGGGACAACGAACACCGGGGAGCTGTTTTTT. Translation: CASRSGTTNTGELFF. The complete variable domain, with remaining parts taken from reference TRBV28 and TRBJ2-2, reads DVKVTQSSRYLVKRTGEKVFLECVQDMDHENMFWYRQDPGLGLRLIYFSYDVKMKEKGDIPEGYSVSREKKERFSLILESASTNQTSMYLCASRSGTTNTGELFFGEGSRLTVL.

CDR3 region: CASSQGNRMNTEAFF. CDR3 nucleotide sequence: TGCGCCAGCAGCCAAGGGAACAGAATGAACACTGAAGCTTTCTTT. The chain joins TRBV4-1 to TRBJ1-1; no clear D gene. The CDR3 is 15 amino acids. CDR1 MGHRA and CDR2 YSYEKL come from the germline V gene. V was cut by 1 base and J by 0 bases, with 9 bases left in between.

The chain carries TRBV27 and TRBJ2-2; D is unresolved. This CDR3 has 11 amino acids. V dropped 4 bases and J dropped 6 bases, with 3 bases sitting between them. Looked up from germline, CDR1 is MNHEY and CDR2 is SMNVEV (reference sequence). CDR3 in amino acids: CASSSSGELFF. Here the CDR3 DNA reads TGTGCCAGCAGTTCGTCCGGGGAGCTGTTTTTT.

The CDR3 DNA reads TGTGCCAGCAGTCATACAGGGGACCTCTCCTACGAGCAGTACTTC. It yields the protein CASSHTGDLSYEQYF. The J gene is TRBJ2-7, the V gene TRBV7-9; 7 bases line up with TRBD1. CDR3 length: 15 amino acids. V dropped 6 bases and J dropped 0; count of bases not matched to a gene: 8. Germline-derived CDR1 and CDR2 are SEHNR and FQNEAQ (reference sequence).